What follows are 21 T cell receptor beta chains derived from one specimen sequenced in a study of blood T cell repertoires in COVID-19. The repertoire was sequenced with immunoSEQ multiplex PCR; TCRdb's copy has only in-frame clones and lacks some. The sample contains 95,000 to 150,000 clones, about four fifths of which appear only once. Sequenced sample: peripheral blood. These receptors came from a man in his sixties with active or convalescent COVID-19.

The chain links TRBV7-3 to TRBJ2-3, with D perhaps matching TRBD2 (6 bases). CDR1 is SGHTA, CDR2 FQGTGA, per germline. The CDR3 loop spans 16 amino acids. V was pared by 2 bases and J by 6 bases, with 18 bases between. The CDR3 loop is CASSLGSGGVRDTQYF. The CDR3, as DNA: TGTGCCAGCAGCTTAGGATCCGGCGGGGTCAGGGATACGCAGTATTTT.

V is TRBV7-9 and J is TRBJ2-5, with a possible D match to TRBD2 (5 bases). Looked up from germline, CDR1 is SEHNR and CDR2 is FQNEAQ (reference sequence). The V end was cut by 1 base, the J end by 5 bases, with 17 bases between. The CDR3 sequence is 16 residues long. The CDR3 DNA reads TGTGCCAGCAGCTTAGACCCCGGGATCCGAAAGGAGACCCAGTACTTC. Translated, it gives CASSLDPGIRKETQYF.

The table lists this clone with a few counts. This chain joins TRBV28 and TRBJ1-5, with TRBD1 matching 12 bases. The CDR3 is made up of 16 amino acids. V was pared by 7 bases and J by 7 bases, with 11 bases of the junction left unmatched. The germline CDR1 and CDR2 sequences are MDHEN and SYDVKM. The CDR3 DNA follows: TGTGCCAGCAATTTCCTGGGGACAGGGGGCGGGCAGCCCCAGCATTTT. Amino acid sequence: CASNFLGTGGGQPQHF.

The chain joins TRBV3-1 (or the pseudogene TRBV3-2) to TRBJ2-2; D is uncertain. V dropped 0 bases and J dropped 4 bases, with 9 bases sitting between them. The length of the CDR3 is 15 residues. CDR1 LGHDT and CDR2 YNNKEL come from the germline V gene (reference sequence). The CDR3 reads CASSQDHSSTGELFF. CDR3 coding DNA: TGTGCCAGCAGCCAAGATCACAGCAGCACCGGGGAGCTGTTTTTT.

DNA of the CDR3: TGTGCCAGCAGCTTCGGGACAGGGAACTACAATGAGCAGTTCTTC. This encodes CASSFGTGNYNEQFF. The V gene is TRBV7-9, the J gene TRBJ2-1, with 9 bases lining up with TRBD1. Germline-derived CDR1 and CDR2 are SEHNR and FQNEAQ (reference sequence). The CDR3 has 15 residues. Unmatched junction bases numbered 3, after V lost 3 bases and J lost 3 bases.

V is TRBV19 and J is TRBJ2-7, with 8 bases that match TRBD2. Germline CDR1 is LNHDA and CDR2 is SQIVND (reference sequence). Trimming took 0 bases from V and 4 from J; bases not matched to a gene: 11. The CDR3 has 17 residues. Here the CDR3 reads CASSIDRTGGVRYEQYF. CDR3 coding DNA: TGTGCCAGTAGTATAGATAGGACGGGAGGGGTTAGGTACGAGCAGTACTTC. The whole variable domain, filled in from reference TRBV19 and TRBJ2-7, reads DGGITQSPKYLFRKEGQNVTLSCEQNLNHDAMYWYRQDPGQGLRLIYYSQIVNDFQKGDIAEGYSVSREKKESFPLTVTSAQKNPTAFYLCASSIDRTGGVRYEQYFGPGTRLTVT.

The genes are TRBV3-1 (or the pseudogene TRBV3-2) and TRBJ1-6, with 7 bases aligning to TRBD1. V was clipped by 4 bases and J by 10 bases; unmatched bases: 7. The CDR3 length is 14 residues. The germline CDR1 and CDR2 sequences are LGHDT and YNNKEL (reference sequence). CDR3 sequence (DNA): TGTGCCAGCAGCCTGAACAGGGGTCTGTCACCCCTCCACTTT. Protein product: CASSLNRGLSPLHF.

The rearrangement joins TRBV24-1 to TRBJ2-1; maybe TRBD2 (5 bases). This CDR3 comprises 15 residues. Germline CDR1 and CDR2: KGHDR and SFDVKD. Trimming removed 3 bases from V and 0 bases from J, with 8 bases in between. Here the CDR3 reads CATSDPGSSYNEQFF. The CDR3 region has the DNA TGTGCCACCAGTGATCCGGGAAGCTCCTACAATGAGCAGTTCTTC.

The chain employs TRBV4-3 and TRBJ1-2, with 9 nucleotides matching TRBD1. Germline V lookup: CDR1 LGHNA, CDR2 YSLEER. Trimming removed 0 bases from V and 0 bases from J; junction bases left unmatched: 8. The CDR3 sequence is 18 residues long. The CDR3 nucleotides read TGCGCCAGCAGCCAAGATGTCCCAGACAGGGGGACTAACTATGGCTACACCTTC. As protein: CASSQDVPDRGTNYGYTF.

CDR3 nucleotides: TGTGCCAGCAGCCCTAATACAGGGGCACCCGCCTACGAGCAGTACTTC. Its translation: CASSPNTGAPAYEQYF. V usage is TRBV7-8 and J usage is TRBJ2-7, with TRBD1 identical over 7 bases. Germline-derived CDR1 and CDR2 are SGHVS and FQNEAQ. The CDR3 covers 16 residues. V was clipped by 5 bases and J by 2 bases; unmatched bases: 12.

The chain joins TRBV10-3 to TRBJ1-1, with D unresolved. This CDR3 has 18 amino acids. Germline values: CDR1 ENHRY, CDR2 SYGVKD. V gave up 0 bases and J gave up 3 bases, with 20 bases separating them. Written as DNA, the CDR3 is TGTGCCATCAGTGAGTCCCTCGGACGGCGGATCGGGGACACTGAAGCTTTCTTT. Its protein is CAISESLGRRIGDTEAFF.

In its sample, this clone was seen a few times. This chain joins TRBV24-1 and TRBJ2-5, with a tentative D call TRBD2 (6 bases). Trimming took off 4 bases at V and 7 bases at J, with 12 bases between the two ends. Germline V lookup: CDR1 KGHDR, CDR2 SFDVKD. There are 13 residues in the CDR3. The CDR3 sequence is CATSDPLGGTQYF. The CDR3, as DNA: TGTGCCACCAGTGACCCGCTGGGAGGGACCCAGTACTTC.

The chain joins TRBV5-1 to TRBJ2-3; 9 bases fit TRBD1. The CDR3 totals 13 residues. Germline CDR1 and CDR2: SGHRS and YFSETQ. The trim removed 5 bases at V and 6 bases at J, leaving 4 bases unmatched. The CDR3 nucleotides read TGCGCCAGCAGTCGGGACAGGGCCGATACGCAGTATTTT. It translates to CASSRDRADTQYF.

The chain couples TRBV12-3 or TRBV12-4 to TRBJ2-7; TRBD2 aligns across 8 bases. The junction had 7 bases not matched to a gene; V was cut back by 6 bases and J by 6 bases. CDR3 length equals 13 residues. The CDR3 sequence is CASSDIREGEQYF. The CDR3 bases are TGTGCCAGCAGCGATATTCGGGAGGGCGAGCAGTACTTC.

This chain connects TRBV10-3 to TRBJ1-2; TRBD1 matches at 9 bases. The CDR3 contains 16 residues. From germline, CDR1 is ENHRY and CDR2 SYGVKD. Unmatched junction bases numbered 15, after V lost 4 bases and J lost 9 bases. CDR3 protein: CAISAGTGTRLFRYTF. DNA of the CDR3: TGTGCCATCAGTGCGGGGACAGGGACGAGGTTGTTTCGCTACACCTTC.

The gene calls are TRBV28 and TRBJ2-1; 8 bases align to TRBD2. The CDR3 is 15 residues long. After removal of 3 bases from V and 6 bases from J, the junction contained 7 bases not matched to a gene. Germline V gene data show CDR1 as MDHEN and CDR2 as SYDVKM. The CDR3 protein is CASSFAGGEVNEQFF. CDR3 nucleotides: TGTGCCAGCAGTTTTGCGGGGGGCGAGGTCAATGAGCAGTTCTTC.

This clone showed up just once. CDR3 in DNA: TGTGCCAGCAGTGAAAGCCGAGGGGCCGCGGGGACCCTCCACTTT. Amino acid sequence: CASSESRGAAGTLHF. This chain connects TRBV2 to TRBJ1-6; possibly TRBD1 for D (5 bases). With 2 bases removed from V and 14 bases from J, the gap between germline ends came to 19 bases. Germline loops: CDR1 SNHLY, CDR2 FYNNEI. The CDR3 loop spans 15 amino acids. The variable domain in full, with the rest retrieved from reference TRBV2 and TRBJ1-6, is EPEVTQTPSHQVTQMGQEVILRCVPISNHLYFYWYRQILGQKVEFLVSFYNNEISEKSEIFDDQFSVERPDGSNFTLKIRSTKLEDSAMYFCASSESRGAAGTLHFGNGTRLTVT.

J is TRBJ2-3 and V is TRBV18, with D possibly TRBD2 on 5 matching bases. Trimming removed 2 bases at V and 5 bases at J, with 5 bases between. The CDR3 has 12 amino acids. From germline, CDR1 is KGHSH and CDR2 LQKENI. CDR3 in DNA: TGTGCCAGCTCACCAAGCGGAGATACGCAGTATTTT. Protein product: CASSPSGDTQYF.

The V and J genes are TRBV7-5 and TRBJ2-7; the table gives TRBD2 as D, unverified against the DNA. TRBV7-5 counts as a pseudogene. This CDR3 is 15 amino acids long. CDR3 loop: CVRSSAGRAIYEQYF. The CDR3 DNA sequence: TGTGTCAGAAGCTCCGCGGGGAGGGCCATTTACGAGCAGTACTTC.

This clone is a singleton in its sample. The CDR3 sequence is CASGAGVVLADTQYF. DNA for the CDR3: TGTGCCAGCGGGGCGGGAGTGGTGTTGGCAGATACGCAGTATTTT. The gene calls are TRBV6-5 and TRBJ2-3; TRBD2 aligns across 7 bases. V lost 8 bases and J lost 4; bases outside the gene matches: 12. The CDR3 is made up of 15 amino acids. Germline CDR1 is MNHEY and CDR2 is SVGAGI.

The V and J genes are TRBV11-2 and TRBJ2-3; 7 positions agree with TRBD2. Trimming removed 1 base from V and 5 bases from J; junction bases left unmatched: 6. The germline V gene encodes CDR1 SGHAT and CDR2 FQNNGV. The CDR3 length is 15 residues. CDR3 DNA: TGTGCCAGCAGCTTAGGGGGAGGGGAGGGAGATACGCAGTATTTT. Translation: CASSLGGGEGDTQYF.